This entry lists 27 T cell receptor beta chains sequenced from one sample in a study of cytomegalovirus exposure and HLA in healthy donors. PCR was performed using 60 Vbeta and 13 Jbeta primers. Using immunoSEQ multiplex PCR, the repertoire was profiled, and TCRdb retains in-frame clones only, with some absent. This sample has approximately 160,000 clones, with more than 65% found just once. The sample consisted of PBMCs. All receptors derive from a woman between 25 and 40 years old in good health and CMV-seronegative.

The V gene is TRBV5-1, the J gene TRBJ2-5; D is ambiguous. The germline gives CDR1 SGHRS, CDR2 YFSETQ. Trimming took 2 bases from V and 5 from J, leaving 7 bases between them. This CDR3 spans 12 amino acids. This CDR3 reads CASSFSQETQYF. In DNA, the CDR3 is TGCGCCAGCAGCTTCAGTCAGGAGACCCAGTACTTC.

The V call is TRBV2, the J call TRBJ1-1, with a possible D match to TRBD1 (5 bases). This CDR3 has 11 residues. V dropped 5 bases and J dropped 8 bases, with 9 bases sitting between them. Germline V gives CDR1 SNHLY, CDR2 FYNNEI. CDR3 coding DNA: TGTGCCAGCAGTAATTACAGGGAAGCTTTCTTT. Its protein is CASSNYREAFF.

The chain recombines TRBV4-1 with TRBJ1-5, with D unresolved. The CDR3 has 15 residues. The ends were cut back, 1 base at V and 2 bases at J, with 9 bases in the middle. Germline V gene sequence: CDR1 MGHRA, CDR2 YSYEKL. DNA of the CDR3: TGCGCCAGCAGCCAAGGTGCTCAGGGCAATCAGCCCCAGCATTTT. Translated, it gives CASSQGAQGNQPQHF.

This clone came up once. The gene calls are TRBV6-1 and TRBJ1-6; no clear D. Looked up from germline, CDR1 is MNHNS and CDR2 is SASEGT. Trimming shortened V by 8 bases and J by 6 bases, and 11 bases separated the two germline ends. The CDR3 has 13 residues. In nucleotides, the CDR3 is TGTGCCAGCGATGCGGGAGTTAATTCACCCCTCCACTTT. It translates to CASDAGVNSPLHF.

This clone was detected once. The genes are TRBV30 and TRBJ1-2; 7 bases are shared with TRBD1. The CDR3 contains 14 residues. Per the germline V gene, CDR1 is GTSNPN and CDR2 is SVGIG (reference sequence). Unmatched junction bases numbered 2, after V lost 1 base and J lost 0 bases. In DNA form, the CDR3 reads TGTGCCTGGAGTGGACAGGGACCTAACTATGGCTACACCTTC. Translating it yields CAWSGQGPNYGYTF.

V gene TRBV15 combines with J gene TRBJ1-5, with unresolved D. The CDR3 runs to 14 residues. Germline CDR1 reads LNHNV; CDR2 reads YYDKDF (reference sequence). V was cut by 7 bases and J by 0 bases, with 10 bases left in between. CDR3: CATNPGYSNQPQHF. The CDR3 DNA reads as TGTGCCACCAACCCGGGGTATAGCAATCAGCCCCAGCATTTT. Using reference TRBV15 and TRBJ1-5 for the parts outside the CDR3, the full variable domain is DAMVIQNPRYQVTQFGKPVTLSCSQTLNHNVMYWYQQKSSQAPKLLFHYYDKDFNNEADTPDNFQSRRPNTSFCFLDIRSPGLGDTAMYLCATNPGYSNQPQHFGDGTRLSIL.

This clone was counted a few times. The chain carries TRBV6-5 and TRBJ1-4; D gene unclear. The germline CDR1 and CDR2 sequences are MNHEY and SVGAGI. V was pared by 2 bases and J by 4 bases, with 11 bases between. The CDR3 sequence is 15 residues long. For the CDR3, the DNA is TGTGCCAGCAGTTACGCGGGCAGGAGTAATGAAAAACTGTTTTTT. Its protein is CASSYAGRSNEKLFF.

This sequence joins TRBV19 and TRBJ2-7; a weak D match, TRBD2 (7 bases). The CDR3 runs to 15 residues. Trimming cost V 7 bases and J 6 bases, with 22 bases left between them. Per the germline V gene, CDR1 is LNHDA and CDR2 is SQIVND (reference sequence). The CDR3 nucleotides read TGTGCCAGTAAGGGGGGGACGGAGACATTGTCCGAGCAGTACTTC. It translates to CASKGGTETLSEQYF.

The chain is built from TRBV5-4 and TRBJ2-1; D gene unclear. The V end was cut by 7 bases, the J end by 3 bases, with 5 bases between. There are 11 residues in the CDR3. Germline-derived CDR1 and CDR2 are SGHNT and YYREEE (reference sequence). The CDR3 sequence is CASGDYNEQFF. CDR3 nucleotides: TGTGCCAGCGGAGACTACAATGAGCAGTTCTTC.

The CDR3 DNA reads TGTGCCAGCAGTCCTTGGGGCCCCTTCACCTACGAGCAGTACTTC. This translates into CASSPWGPFTYEQYF. The V gene is TRBV6-1, the J gene TRBJ2-7; possibly TRBD1 for D (5 bases). Deletions cut 5 bases from V and 2 bases from J, with 16 bases between. Germline CDR1 MNHNS, CDR2 SASEGT. This CDR3 has 15 residues.

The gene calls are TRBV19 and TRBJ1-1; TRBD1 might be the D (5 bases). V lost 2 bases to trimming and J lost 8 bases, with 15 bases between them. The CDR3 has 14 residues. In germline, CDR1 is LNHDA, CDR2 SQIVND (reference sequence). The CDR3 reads CASSIQGGPREAFF. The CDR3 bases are TGTGCCAGTAGTATACAGGGTGGACCTAGGGAAGCTTTCTTT.

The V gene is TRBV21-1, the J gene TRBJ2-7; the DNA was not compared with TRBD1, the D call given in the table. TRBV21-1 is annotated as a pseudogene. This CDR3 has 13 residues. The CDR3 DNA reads TGTGCCAGCAGCAAAGGGGACACCTACGAGCAGTACTTC. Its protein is CASSKGDTYEQYF.

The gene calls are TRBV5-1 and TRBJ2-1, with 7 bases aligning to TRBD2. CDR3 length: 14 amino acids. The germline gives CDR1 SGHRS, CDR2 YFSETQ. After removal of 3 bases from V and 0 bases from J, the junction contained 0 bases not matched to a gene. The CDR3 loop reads CASSSGGSYNEQFF. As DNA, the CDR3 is TGCGCCAGCAGCTCGGGGGGCTCCTACAATGAGCAGTTCTTC.

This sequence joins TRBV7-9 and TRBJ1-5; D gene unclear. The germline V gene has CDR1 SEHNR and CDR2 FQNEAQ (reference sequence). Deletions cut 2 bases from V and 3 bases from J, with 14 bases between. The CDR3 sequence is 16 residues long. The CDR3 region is CASSLSRRGSNQPQHF. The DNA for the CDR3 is TGTGCCAGCAGCTTAAGTCGGCGCGGGTCCAATCAGCCCCAGCATTTT.

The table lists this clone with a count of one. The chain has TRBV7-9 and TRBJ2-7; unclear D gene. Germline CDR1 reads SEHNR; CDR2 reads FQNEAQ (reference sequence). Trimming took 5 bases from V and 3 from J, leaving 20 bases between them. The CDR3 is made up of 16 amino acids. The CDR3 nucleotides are TGTGCCAGCAGCCCCCCGTGGATAGCCGCACACTACGAGCAGTACTTC. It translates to CASSPPWIAAHYEQYF.

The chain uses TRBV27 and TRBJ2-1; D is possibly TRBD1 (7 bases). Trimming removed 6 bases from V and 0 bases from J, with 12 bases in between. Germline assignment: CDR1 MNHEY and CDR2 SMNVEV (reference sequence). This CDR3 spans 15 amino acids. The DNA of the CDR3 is TGTGCCAGCAGGGAGGGACAGAGCTCCTACAATGAGCAGTTCTTC. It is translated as CASREGQSSYNEQFF.

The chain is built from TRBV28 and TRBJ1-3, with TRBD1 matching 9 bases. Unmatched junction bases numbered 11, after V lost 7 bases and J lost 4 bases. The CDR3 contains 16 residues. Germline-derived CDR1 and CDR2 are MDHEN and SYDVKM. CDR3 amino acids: CASIRTGGAGGNTIYF. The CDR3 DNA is TGTGCCAGCATTAGAACAGGGGGCGCAGGGGGAAACACCATATATTTT.

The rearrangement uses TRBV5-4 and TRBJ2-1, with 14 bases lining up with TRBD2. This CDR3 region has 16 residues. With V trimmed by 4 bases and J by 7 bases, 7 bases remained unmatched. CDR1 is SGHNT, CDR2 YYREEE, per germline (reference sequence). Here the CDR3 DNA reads TGTGCCAGCAGCAACATCGGACTAGCGGGAGGAAATGAGCAGTTCTTC. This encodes CASSNIGLAGGNEQFF.

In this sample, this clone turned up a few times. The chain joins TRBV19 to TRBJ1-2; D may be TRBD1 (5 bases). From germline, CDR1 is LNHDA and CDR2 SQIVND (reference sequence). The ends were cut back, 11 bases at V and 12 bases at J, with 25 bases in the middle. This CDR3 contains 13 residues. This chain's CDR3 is CARSGGWCKEDTF. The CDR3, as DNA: TGTGCCCGGTCCGGGGGTTGGTGCAAGGAGGACACCTTC.

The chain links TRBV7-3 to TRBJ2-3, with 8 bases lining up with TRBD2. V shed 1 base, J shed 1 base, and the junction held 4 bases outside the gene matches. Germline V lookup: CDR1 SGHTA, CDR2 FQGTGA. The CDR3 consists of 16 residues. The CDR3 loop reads CASSLRGRGGTDTQYF. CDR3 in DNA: TGTGCCAGCAGCTTAAGGGGGCGGGGGGGCACAGATACGCAGTATTTT.

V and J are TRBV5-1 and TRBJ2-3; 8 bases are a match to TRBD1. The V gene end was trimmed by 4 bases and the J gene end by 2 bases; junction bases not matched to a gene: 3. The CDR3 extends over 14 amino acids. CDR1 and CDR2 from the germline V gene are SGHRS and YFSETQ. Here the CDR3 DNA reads TGCGCCAGCAGCCCGGGACAGGTCACAGATACGCAGTATTTT. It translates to CASSPGQVTDTQYF.

The CDR3 nucleotides are TGTGCCAGCAGTTCCCCGACAGGGGGAAATGAAAAACTGTTTTTT. This encodes CASSSPTGGNEKLFF. The genes are TRBV28 and TRBJ1-4; 9 positions agree with TRBD1. The CDR3 runs 15 residues. V trimming: 4 bases; J trimming: 5 bases; junction bases outside the gene matches: 5. Germline V gene data show CDR1 as MDHEN and CDR2 as SYDVKM.

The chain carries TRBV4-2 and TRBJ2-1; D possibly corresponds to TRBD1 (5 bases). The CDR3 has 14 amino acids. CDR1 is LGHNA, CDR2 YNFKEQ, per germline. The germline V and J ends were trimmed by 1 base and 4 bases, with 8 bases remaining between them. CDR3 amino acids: CASSQVTEYNEQFF. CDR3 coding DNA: TGTGCCAGCAGCCAAGTGACAGAATACAATGAGCAGTTCTTC.

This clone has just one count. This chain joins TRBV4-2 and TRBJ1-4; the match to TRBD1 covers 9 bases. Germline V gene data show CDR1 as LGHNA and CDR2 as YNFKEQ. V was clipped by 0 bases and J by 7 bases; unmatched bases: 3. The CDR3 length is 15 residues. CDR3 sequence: CASSQETGGSEKLFF. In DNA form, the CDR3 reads TGTGCCAGCAGCCAAGAGACAGGGGGTAGTGAAAAACTGTTTTTT.

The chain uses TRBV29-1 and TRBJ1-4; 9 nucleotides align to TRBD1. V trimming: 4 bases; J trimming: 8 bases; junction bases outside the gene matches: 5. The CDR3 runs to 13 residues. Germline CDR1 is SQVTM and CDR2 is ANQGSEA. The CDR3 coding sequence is TGCAGCGTTGCACAGGGGGCATCGGAAAAACTGTTTTTT. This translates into CSVAQGASEKLFF.

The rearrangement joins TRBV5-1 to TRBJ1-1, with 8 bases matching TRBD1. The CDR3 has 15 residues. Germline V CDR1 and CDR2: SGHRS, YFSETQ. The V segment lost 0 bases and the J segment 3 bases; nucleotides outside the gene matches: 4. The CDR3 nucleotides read TGCGCCAGCAGCTTGGCCACAGGGGGGGACACTGAAGCTTTCTTT. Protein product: CASSLATGGDTEAFF.

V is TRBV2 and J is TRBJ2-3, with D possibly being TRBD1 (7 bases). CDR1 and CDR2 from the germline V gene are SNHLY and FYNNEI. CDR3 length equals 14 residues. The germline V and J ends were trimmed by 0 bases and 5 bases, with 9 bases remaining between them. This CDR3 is CASSEAQGGDTQYF. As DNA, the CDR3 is TGTGCCAGCAGTGAAGCGCAGGGGGGAGATACGCAGTATTTT. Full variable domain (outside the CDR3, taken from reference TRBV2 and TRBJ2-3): EPEVTQTPSHQVTQMGQEVILRCVPISNHLYFYWYRQILGQKVEFLVSFYNNEISEKSEIFDDQFSVERPDGSNFTLKIRSTKLEDSAMYFCASSEAQGGDTQYFGPGTRLTVL.